Here is one TCR beta chain with its context. Its antigen remains unknown. A much larger clone lies a single base off, so this may be a read error. The trim removed 4 bases at V and 6 bases at J, leaving 9 bases unmatched. From germline, CDR1 is SGHRS and CDR2 YFSETQ. The CDR3 has 15 amino acids. The sample is drawn from a study of breast tumors, draining lymph nodes, adjacent tissues. Study-wide points: Tumor T cell lymph node origin was a supported hypothesis, not proven. Luminal-like breast cancer showed significantly higher tumor–nontumor repertoire similarity than basal-like. Most tumor T cells seemingly derive from lymph node, then expand in tumor. Tumors had less TCR diversity than lymph nodes, more than nontumor tissue.

Axillary draining lymph nodes of breast cancer patients supplied the node samples. TCRdb fed the multiplex PCR reads into MiXCR, producing one record per CDR3 protein. The sample yields 150,000 to 200,000 distinct CDR3 sequences, around a third seen once. The material sequenced was axillary lymph node tissue. The receptor was isolated from a female donor with breast cancer. Some clones in this sample may be carry-over from other donors' samples. V gene TRBV5-1 combines with J gene TRBJ2-5; 10 bases are a match to TRBD1. The CDR3 DNA sequence: TGCGCCAGCAGCCCATGGGGACAGGGGCAACAGACCCAGTACTTC. Encoded protein: CASSPWGQGQQTQYF. The entire variable domain, with the rest obtained from reference TRBV5-1 and TRBJ2-5, is as follows: KAGVTQTPRYLIKTRGQQVTLSCSPISGHRSVSWYQQTPGQGLQFLFEYFSETQRNKGNFPGRFSGRQFSNSRSEMNVSTLELGDSALYLCASSPWGQGQQTQYFGPGTRLLVL.